This TCR beta chain stems from a study of CD8 T cells in Susac syndrome. After extraction with the RNeasy kit, about 0.5 to 1 ug of the RNA was reverse transcribed using random hexamers. The method of amplification for TCR beta CDR3 was immunoSEQ multiplex PCR, covering 54 Vbeta and 13 Jbeta. TCRdb reanalysed the immunoSEQ multiplex PCR reads using MiXCR and keeps one entry per CDR3 protein. The sample contains approximately 150,000 distinct CDR3 sequences, approximately 92% of which appear only once. Germline CDR1 LGHDT, CDR2 YNNKEL (reference sequence). The CDR3 is 15 residues long. Deletions cut 6 bases from V and 3 bases from J, with 12 bases between.

The sequence was collected from a human donor in good health. The specimen was CD4+ T cells from PBMCs. The chain carries TRBV3-1 and TRBJ2-6; TRBD1 is a possible D gene (5 bases). CDR3 nucleotide sequence: TGTGCCAGCAGTCGGCAGGGATATGGGGCCAACGTCCTGACTTTC. Translation gives CASSRQGYGANVLTF.